Included here is one TCR beta chain sequence, with context. From 15-18 subjects, over 180 million TCR-beta sequences were obtained in each sequencing run. TCRdb recomputed calls from the 5' RACE reads with MiXCR, one row per CDR3 protein. The table records about 80,000 distinct CDR3 sequences, 3.5% to 5.5% of them present only once. The record originates from a study of neurological immune-mediated disorders. Germline CDR1 and CDR2: DFQATT and SNEGSKA (reference sequence). V shed 6 bases and J shed 4 bases, with 16 bases lying between them. The CDR3 is made up of 13 amino acids. Time point indicated: longitudinal time-point 3.

The sequence was collected from an older woman with multiple sclerosis. The sequencing input was PBMCs. This chain connects TRBV20-1 to TRBJ2-7, with a weak D call TRBD2 (6 bases). Written as DNA, the CDR3 is TGCAGTGCGCCCGGCGGAGGGTGGTACGAGCAGTACTTC. This codes for CSAPGGGWYEQYF.